This T cell receptor (beta chain) came from a study of T-cell reconstitution after alpha-beta-depleted transplantation in children (dated by TCRdb to the mid-2010s). Study-level background: Using TCR repertoire profiling, the study quantitatively followed how T-cell immune reconstitution unfolded in children after TCRalphabeta/CD19-depleted allogeneic hematopoietic cell transplantation.

The trim is 10 bases for V and 5 bases for J, with a gap of 17 bases between the germline ends. From the germline V gene (reference sequence), CDR1 is SEHNR and CDR2 is FQNEAQ. Measured from the cysteine to the phenylalanine, the CDR3 is 13 residues long. The only DNA kept is the CDR3, 39 bases in frame from the first base. This clonotype was detected ten times or more. Its recognized antigen is unknown. No quality values exist for individual bases; no much larger clone is one base distant. The library was generated by PCR. The sequencing machine was an Illumina HiSeq 2500. TCR library preparation used molecular barcoding, with unique molecular identifiers applied to normalize quantification of the TCRbeta repertoire. In TCRdb, the public reads were trimmed at Q25 with fastp and aligned with MiXCR, with productive beta chains retained. Every CDR3 protein is listed once, alongside the most common genes and DNA of its rows. For this sample there are about 480,000 distinct CDR3 sequences; around 12% appear just once. Roughly 5.4% of the sample is held by the ten biggest clonotypes.

The material sequenced was PBMCs from the stem cell graft donor, taken from the stem cell graft. This clonotype was sampled from a human donor who donated a stem cell graft to a child with combined immunodeficiency. The sequence is built from TRBV7-9 and TRBJ2-5; the D gene cannot be resolved beyond TRBD1 or TRBD2, each matching 5 bases. The DNA sequence is given as TGTGCCACTAGTGGGGGTCGCCTCGAGACCCAGTACTTC. Its protein is CATSGGRLETQYF.